Presented here are 2 T cell receptor beta chains from one specimen sequenced in a study of cytomegalovirus exposure and HLA in healthy donors. PCR primers comprised 60 Vbeta and 13 Jbeta primers. The data were produced by immunoSEQ multiplex PCR, yet TCRdb's version contains in-frame clones alone and is incomplete. The sample carries some 180,000 clones, 77% recorded once. The sample comprised PBMCs. The receptors were sampled from a man aged 18 to 30 in good health and CMV-seronegative.

V usage is TRBV19 and J usage is TRBJ2-5, with 15 bases that match TRBD2. V was clipped by 5 bases and J by 6 bases; unmatched bases: 10. The CDR3 totals 17 residues. Germline values: CDR1 LNHDA, CDR2 SQIVND (reference sequence). This chain's CDR3 is CASSARTSGGARKTQYF. The CDR3 bases are TGTGCCAGTAGTGCCCGGACTAGCGGGGGGGCCCGTAAGACCCAGTACTTC. The full variable domain, completed using reference TRBV19 and TRBJ2-5, is DGGITQSPKYLFRKEGQNVTLSCEQNLNHDAMYWYRQDPGQGLRLIYYSQIVNDFQKGDIAEGYSVSREKKESFPLTVTSAQKNPTAFYLCASSARTSGGARKTQYFGPGTRLLVL.

V and J are TRBV2 and TRBJ2-7; 9 nucleotides line up with TRBD2. The CDR3 consists of 15 residues. Germline loops: CDR1 SNHLY, CDR2 FYNNEI. Trimming took 7 bases from V and 5 from J; bases not matched to a gene: 12. In nucleotides, the CDR3 is TGTGCCAGCAAGAGCGGGAGGTCTCGGGATAACGAGCAGTACTTC. As protein: CASKSGRSRDNEQYF.